The entry below gives a single T cell receptor (beta chain) sequence along with its context. Its cognate antigen is unknown. The PCR had 60 Vbeta and 13 Jbeta primers. Data came from immunoSEQ multiplex PCR; TCRdb stores just in-frame clones and leaves some out. The clone table shows roughly 79,000 clones, with the ten largest holding roughly 4.8%. Losses at the gene ends were 1 base for V and 1 base for J; bases not matched to a gene: 8. CDR3 length equals 17 residues. Germline lookup yields CDR1 MGHRA and CDR2 YSYEKL. The data were taken from a study of cytomegalovirus exposure and HLA in healthy donors. General study findings and limits: The study had only CMV serostatus as immune exposure information. Cytomegalovirus status was reportedly diagnosed by the classifier with high specificity and sensitivity.

This sequence was found in a man in his thirties or forties in good health and CMV-seronegative. The chain uses TRBV4-1 and TRBJ1-1, with 8 nucleotides matching TRBD1. Sequenced input: PBMCs. This CDR3 is CASSQVSGTGPNTEAFF. The DNA of the CDR3 is TGCGCCAGCAGCCAAGTAAGCGGGACAGGCCCGAACACTGAAGCTTTCTTT.